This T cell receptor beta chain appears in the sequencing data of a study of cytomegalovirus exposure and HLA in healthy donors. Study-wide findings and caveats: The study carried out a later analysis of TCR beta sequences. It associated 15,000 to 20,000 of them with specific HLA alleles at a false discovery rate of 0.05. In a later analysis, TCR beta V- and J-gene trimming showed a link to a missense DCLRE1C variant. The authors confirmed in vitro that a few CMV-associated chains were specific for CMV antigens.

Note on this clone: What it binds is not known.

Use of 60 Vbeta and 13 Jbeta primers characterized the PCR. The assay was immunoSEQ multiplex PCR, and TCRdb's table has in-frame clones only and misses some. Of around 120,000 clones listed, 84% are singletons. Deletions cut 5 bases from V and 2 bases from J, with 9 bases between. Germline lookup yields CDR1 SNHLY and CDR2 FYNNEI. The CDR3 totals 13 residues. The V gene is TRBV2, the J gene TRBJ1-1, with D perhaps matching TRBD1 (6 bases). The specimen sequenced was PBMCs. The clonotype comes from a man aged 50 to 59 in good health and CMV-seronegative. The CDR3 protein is CASSLQGNTEAFF. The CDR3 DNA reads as TGTGCCAGCAGTCTACAGGGTAACACTGAAGCTTTCTTT.